The 7 T cell receptor beta chains given below trace back to one sample, sequenced in a study of T cell responses to AZD1222 COVID-19 vaccine. Clones were sequenced by immunoSEQ multiplex PCR, and TCRdb holds only the in-frame ones, with some missing. In the table there are 140,000 to 150,000 clones, around 90% of which are singletons. The sample was peripheral blood, taken 28 days after the second AZD1222 dose. Receptors were obtained from an adult who received the AZD1222 COVID-19 vaccine.

The chain uses TRBV4-3 and TRBJ1-2; possibly TRBD1 for D (6 bases). There are 17 residues in the CDR3. The ends were cut back, 4 bases at V and 4 bases at J, with 22 bases in the middle. CDR1 LGHNA and CDR2 YSLEER come from the germline V gene. The CDR3 bases are TGCGCCAGCAGCCCCCAAAGTGGGGGGGCGCCGGGCTATGGCTACACCTTC. Translation gives CASSPQSGGAPGYGYTF.

The V call is TRBV5-1, the J call TRBJ2-7, with D tentatively TRBD1 (5 bases). This CDR3 has 15 amino acids. The V end lost 0 bases, the J end lost 0 bases, and 10 bases lay between the germline ends. CDR1 and CDR2 from the germline V gene are SGHRS and YFSETQ. This CDR3 is CASSLGADSSYEQYF. CDR3 bases: TGCGCCAGCAGCTTGGGGGCAGACAGCTCCTACGAGCAGTACTTC.

V is TRBV2 and J is TRBJ2-7; 7 bases match TRBD1. Germline CDR1 and CDR2: SNHLY and FYNNEI. The CDR3 covers 14 residues. Trimming cost V 2 bases and J 2 bases; bases outside gene matches: 3. CDR3 sequence reads: CASSELRGPYEQYF. CDR3 DNA: TGTGCCAGCAGTGAATTGAGGGGGCCCTACGAGCAGTACTTC.

This clone came up once. The chain links TRBV7-6 to TRBJ1-5; 7 bases match TRBD1. This CDR3 spans 15 amino acids. Germline CDR1 reads SGHVS; CDR2 reads FNYEAQ. After removal of 8 bases from V and 1 base from J, the junction contained 8 bases not matched to a gene. The CDR3 nucleotides are TGTGCCAGCTCTCCCCAGGGGGGGAGCAATCAGCCCCAGCATTTT. Translated: CASSPQGGSNQPQHF.

The rearrangement uses TRBV10-2 and TRBJ1-1; D not resolved. With 3 bases removed from V and 2 bases from J, the gap between germline ends came to 7 bases. Per germline, CDR1 WSHSY and CDR2 SAAADI. The length of the CDR3 is 13 residues. CDR3 residues: CASSDTVNTEAFF. CDR3 coding DNA: TGCGCCAGCAGTGACACTGTTAACACTGAAGCTTTCTTT.

This chain uses TRBV21-1 with TRBJ1-2. TRBV21-1 is annotated as a pseudogene. There are 14 residues in the CDR3. CDR3 region: CASSPQRCLGGYTF. In nucleotides, the CDR3 is TGTGCCAGCAGCCCCCAACGGTGTCTGGGGGGCTACACCTTC.

In its sample, this clone was seen once. The chain recombines TRBV27 with TRBJ2-7; D remains unclear. Trimming stripped 4 bases from V and 5 bases from J, with 6 bases between. CDR3 length: 11 amino acids. The germline gives CDR1 MNHEY, CDR2 SMNVEV (reference sequence). Here the CDR3 DNA reads TGTGCCAGCAGTTCCCTCCACGAGCAGTACTTC. Residues: CASSSLHEQYF.